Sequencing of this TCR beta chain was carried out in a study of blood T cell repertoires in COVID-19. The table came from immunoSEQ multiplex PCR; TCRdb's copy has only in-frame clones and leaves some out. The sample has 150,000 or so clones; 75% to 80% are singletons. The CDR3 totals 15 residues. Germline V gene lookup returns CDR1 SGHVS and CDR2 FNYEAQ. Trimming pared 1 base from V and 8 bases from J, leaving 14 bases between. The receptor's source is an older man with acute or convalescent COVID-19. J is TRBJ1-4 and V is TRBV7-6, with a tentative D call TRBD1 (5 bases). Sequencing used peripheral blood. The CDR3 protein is CASSLDKGFGEKLFF. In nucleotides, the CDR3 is TGTGCCAGCAGCTTAGACAAGGGGTTTGGGGAAAAACTGTTTTTT.